The subject of this entry is one T cell receptor (beta chain). Its specificity is unknown. Libraries were prepared by immunoSEQ multiplex PCR; TCRdb keeps only in-frame clonotypes and omits some of them. The repertoire includes tens of thousands of clones, roughly 93% of them detected once, and approximately 2.2% sits in the top ten. The sample comes from a study of cytomegalovirus exposure and HLA in healthy donors. The germline V gene has CDR1 LNHDA and CDR2 SQIVND (reference sequence). V was clipped by 3 bases and J by 2 bases; unmatched bases: 6. This CDR3 comprises 15 residues. Study conclusions and caveats: The authors confirmed in vitro that a few CMV-associated chains were specific for CMV antigens.

The sample taken for sequencing was PBMCs. The receptor's source is a man aged 25 to 45 in good health and CMV-seronegative. The chain employs TRBV19 and TRBJ1-2, with 7 bases that match TRBD1. As DNA, the CDR3 is TGTGCCAGTAGTATGACCGGGGACAGCAACTATGGCTACACCTTC. This sequence encodes CASSMTGDSNYGYTF.